The rows below give T cell receptor beta chains drawn from one sample of a study of cytomegalovirus exposure and HLA in healthy donors. The data were produced by immunoSEQ multiplex PCR, yet TCRdb's version contains in-frame clones alone and is incomplete. The sample includes 150,000 to 200,000 clones, approximately 80% seen only once; the top ten take more than 1.5%. The specimen sequenced was PBMCs. The source is a man aged 18 to 29 in good health and CMV-seronegative. Both conserved end residues are part of each CDR3. The D gene is left open where the match is weak. The size entry is marked missing in some rows and otherwise reads once, few, many or a size class.

d_call j_call v_call clone_size cdr3_length cdr3_aa cdr3_nt
TRBD1 TRBJ1-5 TRBV7-9 once 16 CASSEGRQGAQWSQHF TGTGCCAGCAGCGAAGGACGACAGGGCGCTCAATGGTCCCAGCATTTT
TRBD1 TRBJ1-5 TRBV2 few 14 CASSDGQGGQPQHF TGTGCCAGCAGTGATGGACAGGGGGGTCAGCCCCAGCATTTT
TRBD2 TRBJ2-2 TRBV11-1 once 15 CASSSSGRGTGELFF TGTGCCAGCAGCTCCAGCGGGAGAGGCACCGGGGAGCTGTTTTTT
. TRBJ2-7 TRBV28 . 16 CASRGVGALVYNEQYF TGTGCCAGCAGAGGGGTGGGGGCACTCGTCTACAACGAGCAGTACTTC
TRBD1 TRBJ1-3 TRBV6-1 . 15 CASSGDRGHGNTIYF TGTGCCAGCAGTGGAGACAGGGGTCACGGAAACACCATATATTTT
TRBD1 TRBJ2-2 TRBV4-3 . 15 CASSHTTTGVGELFF TGCGCCAGCAGCCACACTACTACAGGGGTCGGGGAGCTGTTTTTT
. TRBJ1-4 TRBV4-3 . 14 CASSQGLINEKLFF TGCGCCAGCAGCCAAGGGCTGATTAATGAAAAACTGTTTTTT
. TRBJ2-7 TRBV6-5 . 14 CASSPSGYFYEQYF TGTGCCAGCAGTCCTTCGGGGTACTTCTACGAGCAGTACTTC
. TRBJ2-7 TRBV7-9 . 14 CASSQTSTGYEQYF TGTGCCAGCAGCCAGACATCGACAGGCTACGAGCAGTACTTC
. TRBJ2-2 TRBV29-1 . 14 CSVVGTTNTGELFF TGCAGCGTTGTAGGGACAACGAACACCGGGGAGCTGTTTTTT
. TRBJ2-4 TRBV4-1 . 14 CASPPGSRALIQYF TGCGCCAGCCCGCCAGGGTCCAGGGCCCTCATTCAGTACTTC
. TRBJ2-1 TRBV25-1 . 11 CASRGLNEQFF TGTGCCAGCCGCGGATTAAACGAGCAGTTCTTC
TRBD2 TRBJ2-7 TRBV11-2 . 14 CASSFRRELGEQYF TGTGCCAGCAGCTTTCGGCGGGAGCTTGGCGAGCAGTACTTC
. TRBJ2-1 TRBV7-2 . 18 CASSPGDEAQWYSFEQFF TGTGCCAGCAGCCCCGGGGATGAGGCTCAATGGTATTCTTTTGAGCAGTTCTTC
TRBD2 TRBJ2-5 TRBV5-5 . 14 CASSSGLARETQYF TGTGCCAGCAGCTCCGGACTAGCAAGGGAGACCCAGTACTTC
TRBD2 TRBJ2-3 TRBV2 . 15 CASSDQAGSTDTQYF TGTGCCAGCAGTGATCAAGCGGGGAGCACAGATACGCAGTATTTT
TRBD1 TRBJ2-7 TRBV6-6 . 14 CASSPPGQGYEQYF TGTGCCAGCAGTCCCCCGGGACAGGGCTACGAGCAGTACTTC
TRBD1 TRBJ1-6 TRBV7-9 . 15 CASRGTGGDNSPLHF TGTGCCAGCAGGGGGACAGGGGGGGATAATTCACCCCTCCACTTT
. TRBJ1-2 TRBV5-1 . 13 CASSPEGTGGYTF TGCGCCAGCAGCCCCGAGGGAACCGGTGGCTACACCTTC
. TRBJ1-1 TRBV2 . 17 CASSGGRRSLMNTEAFF TGTGCCAGCAGTGGGGGCAGGAGAAGCCTAATGAACACTGAAGCTTTCTTT
. TRBJ2-5 TRBV7-3 . 15 CASSLTGGSQETQYF TGTGCCAGCAGCTTAACGGGGGGATCGCAAGAGACCCAGTACTTC
TRBD2 TRBJ2-4 TRBV28 . 16 CASSAAGGSAKNIQYF TGTGCCAGTTCCGCGGCGGGGGGAAGTGCCAAAAACATTCAGTACTTC
TRBD1 TRBJ1-2 TRBV5-1 . 14 CASSLRDRGAGYTF TGCGCCAGCAGCTTGAGAGACAGGGGTGCCGGCTACACCTTC
TRBD2 TRBJ2-3 TRBV7-3 . 20 CASSFGTSGGPGPGTDTQYF TGTGCCAGCAGCTTTGGGACTAGCGGGGGGCCGGGTCCAGGCACAGATACGCAGTATTTT
. TRBJ2-2 TRBV7-2 few 16 CASSLESWAETGELFF TGTGCCAGCAGCTTAGAATCTTGGGCAGAGACCGGGGAGCTGTTTTTT
. TRBJ2-3 TRBV20-1 . 11 CSARATSTQYF TGCAGTGCTAGAGCGACATCTACGCAGTATTTT
. TRBJ2-7 TRBV11-1 . 14 CASSWAATTYEQYF TGTGCCAGCTCTTGGGCAGCAACGACCTACGAGCAGTACTTC
. TRBJ2-2 TRBV4-1 . 19 CASSHPQGSYPLNTGELFF TGCGCCAGCAGCCACCCCCAGGGGTCTTACCCTCTGAACACCGGGGAGCTGTTTTTT
. TRBJ2-1 TRBV5-5 . 14 CASSLRLANNEQFF TGTGCCAGCAGCTTGAGGCTAGCGAACAATGAGCAGTTCTTC
. TRBJ1-1 TRBV15 . 12 CATSRDLTEAFF TGTGCCACCAGCAGAGATCTGACTGAAGCTTTCTTT
TRBD1 TRBJ1-2 TRBV4-2 . 16 CASSQDRGDREGGYTF TGTGCCAGCAGCCAAGATCGCGGGGACAGGGAGGGTGGCTACACCTTC
. TRBJ2-2 TRBV7-9 . 13 CASSLLDTGELFF TGTGCCAGCAGCCTACTAGACACCGGGGAGCTGTTTTTT
TRBD1 TRBJ2-6 TRBV29-1 . 18 CSVGGAGTGSSGANVLTF TGCAGCGTTGGTGGGGCCGGGACAGGTTCCTCTGGGGCCAACGTCCTGACTTTC
. TRBJ1-1 TRBV11-2 . 14 CASSLGQWNTEAFF TGTGCCAGCAGCTTAGGTCAATGGAACACTGAAGCTTTCTTT
. TRBJ1-1 TRBV28 few 14 CASSLPGENTEAFF TGTGCCAGCAGTTTACCAGGGGAAAACACTGAAGCTTTCTTT
TRBD1 TRBJ1-4 TRBV27 once 13 CASSHGTGEKLFF TGTGCCAGCAGTCACGGGACAGGGGAAAAACTGTTTTTT
. TRBJ1-5 TRBV10-1 once 14 CASSLDTRNQPQHF TGCGCCAGCAGCCTAGATACGAGGAATCAGCCCCAGCATTTT
TRBD1 TRBJ2-1 TRBV7-2 few 14 CASSLKRGPYEQFF TGTGCCAGCAGCTTAAAGAGGGGGCCCTATGAGCAGTTCTTC
TRBD2 TRBJ2-5 TRBV2 . 16 CASSEASGGWGETQYF TGTGCCAGCAGTGAAGCGAGCGGGGGATGGGGAGAGACCCAGTACTTC
TRBD1 TRBJ2-7 TRBV4-2 . 14 CASNPDRGSYEQYF TGTGCCAGCAACCCGGACAGGGGGTCCTACGAGCAGTACTTC
. TRBJ2-1 TRBV5-4 . 13 CASSLDEYNEQFF TGTGCCAGCAGCTTGGACGAGTACAATGAGCAGTTCTTC
. TRBJ1-4 TRBV6-5 few 14 CASSWGGTNEKLFF TGTGCCAGCAGTTGGGGGGGAACTAATGAAAAACTGTTTTTT
TRBD2 TRBJ2-5 TRBV19 . 18 CASGGGLAGPATQETQYF TGTGCCAGTGGTGGGGGACTAGCGGGCCCCGCCACGCAAGAGACCCAGTACTTC
. TRBJ2-5 TRBV5-6 . 13 CASSLRGEETQYF TGTGCCAGCAGCTTGCGGGGAGAAGAGACCCAGTACTTC
TRBD2 TRBJ2-5 TRBV5-1 few 15 CASSLQGTSGETQYF TGCGCCAGCAGCTTACAGGGAACTAGCGGGGAGACCCAGTACTTC
. TRBJ2-3 TRBV21-1 . 16 CASSPPAASRTDTQYF TGTGCCAGCAGCCCCCCGGCGGCTAGTAGAACAGATACGCAGTATTTT
. TRBJ1-5 TRBV4-1 few 14 CASSQADGGSPQHF TGCGCCAGCAGCCAAGCGGACGGAGGTAGTCCCCAGCATTTT
. TRBJ1-3 TRBV19 . 15 CASSWLRPGGNTIYF TGTGCCAGTAGTTGGCTGCGCCCAGGAGGAAACACCATATATTTT
TRBD2 TRBJ2-1 TRBV6-5 . 15 CASSPERGIGNEQFF TGTGCCAGCAGTCCGGAGCGGGGGATTGGAAATGAGCAGTTCTTC
TRBD1 TRBJ1-4 TRBV5-5 . 17 CASSLDLTGTGREKLFF TGTGCCAGCAGCCTGGACCTCACCGGGACAGGGAGGGAAAAACTGTTTTTT
. TRBJ2-2 TRBV5-1 . 15 CASSLVQGNTGELFF TGCGCCAGCAGCTTGGTTCAGGGGAACACCGGGGAGCTGTTTTTT
TRBD1 TRBJ2-2 TRBV5-1 . 15 CASSAQGLGTGELFF TGCGCCAGCAGCGCACAGGGGCTTGGCACCGGGGAGCTGTTTTTT
. TRBJ1-2 TRBV7-2 . 15 CASSFREPGEYGYTF TGTGCCAGCAGCTTTAGGGAACCGGGAGAGTATGGCTACACCTTC
. TRBJ2-1 TRBV4-1 . 15 CASSQGQATGNEQFF TGCGCCAGCAGCCAAGGACAGGCCACGGGCAATGAGCAGTTCTTC
TRBD2 TRBJ2-5 TRBV5-1 few 16 CASSPGLAGGVPTQYF TGCGCCAGCAGCCCGGGACTAGCGGGAGGTGTGCCGACCCAGTACTTC
TRBD2 TRBJ2-1 TRBV14 . 13 CASSQVRGGEQFF TGTGCCAGCAGCCAAGTCCGGGGGGGTGAGCAGTTCTTC
TRBD2 TRBJ2-3 TRBV5-4 . 18 CASSLVGSGRRGTDTQYF TGTGCCAGCAGCTTGGTGGGTAGCGGGAGGAGGGGCACAGATACGCAGTATTTT
. TRBJ2-7 TRBV28 once 14 CASSTVVYSYEQYF TGTGCCAGCAGTACTGTCGTCTATTCCTACGAGCAGTACTTC